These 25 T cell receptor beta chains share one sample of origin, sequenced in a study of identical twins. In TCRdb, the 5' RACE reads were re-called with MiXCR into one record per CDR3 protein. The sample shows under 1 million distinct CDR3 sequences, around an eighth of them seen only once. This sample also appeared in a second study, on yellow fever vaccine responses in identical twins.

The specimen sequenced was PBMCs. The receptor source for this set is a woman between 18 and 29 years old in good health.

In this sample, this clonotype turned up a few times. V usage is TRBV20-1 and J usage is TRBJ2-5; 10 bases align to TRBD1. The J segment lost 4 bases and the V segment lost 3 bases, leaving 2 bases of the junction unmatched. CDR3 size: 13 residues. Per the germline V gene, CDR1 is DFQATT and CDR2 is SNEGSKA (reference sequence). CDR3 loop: CSARDRGAETQYF. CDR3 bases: TGCAGTGCTAGGGACAGGGGGGCAGAGACCCAGTACTTC.

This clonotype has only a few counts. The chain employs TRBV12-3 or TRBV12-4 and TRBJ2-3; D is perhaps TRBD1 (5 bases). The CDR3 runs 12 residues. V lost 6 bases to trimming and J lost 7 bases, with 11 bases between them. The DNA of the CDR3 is TGTGCCAGCAGGCCAGGGTCGAATACGCAGTATTTT. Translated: CASRPGSNTQYF.

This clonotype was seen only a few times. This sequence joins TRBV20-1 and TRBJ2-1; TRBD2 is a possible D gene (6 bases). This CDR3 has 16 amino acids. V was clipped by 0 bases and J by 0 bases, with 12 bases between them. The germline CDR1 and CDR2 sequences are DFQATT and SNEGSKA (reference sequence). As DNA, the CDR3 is TGCAGTGCTAGAGATAGCCGGGAGCGCTCCTACAATGAGCAGTTCTTC. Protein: CSARDSRERSYNEQFF.

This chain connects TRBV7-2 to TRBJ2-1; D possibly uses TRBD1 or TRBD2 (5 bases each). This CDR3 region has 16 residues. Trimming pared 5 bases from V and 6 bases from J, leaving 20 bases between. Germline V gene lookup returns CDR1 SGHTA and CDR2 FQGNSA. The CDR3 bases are TGTGCCAGCAGCCTCACCGGGACCCTCGGTGGCAATGAGCAGTTCTTC. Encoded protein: CASSLTGTLGGNEQFF.

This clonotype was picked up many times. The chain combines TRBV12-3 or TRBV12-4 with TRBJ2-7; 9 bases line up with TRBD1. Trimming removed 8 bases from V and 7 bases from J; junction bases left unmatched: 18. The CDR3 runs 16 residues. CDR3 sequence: CASGLKGTGLIPEQYF. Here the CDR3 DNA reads TGTGCCAGCGGCTTGAAAGGGACAGGGCTGATTCCAGAGCAGTACTTC.

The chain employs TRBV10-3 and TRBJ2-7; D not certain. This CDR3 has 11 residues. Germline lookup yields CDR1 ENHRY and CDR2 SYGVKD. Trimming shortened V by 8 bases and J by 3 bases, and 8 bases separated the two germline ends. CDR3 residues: CAIGPGYEQYF. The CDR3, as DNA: TGTGCCATCGGTCCAGGCTACGAGCAGTACTTC.

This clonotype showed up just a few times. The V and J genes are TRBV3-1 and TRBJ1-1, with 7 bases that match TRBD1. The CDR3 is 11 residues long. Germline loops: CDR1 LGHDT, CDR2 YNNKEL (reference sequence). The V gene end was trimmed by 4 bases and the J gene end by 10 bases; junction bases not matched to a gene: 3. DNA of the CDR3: TGTGCCAGCAGCCTACAGGGGTTAGCTTTCTTT. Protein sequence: CASSLQGLAFF.

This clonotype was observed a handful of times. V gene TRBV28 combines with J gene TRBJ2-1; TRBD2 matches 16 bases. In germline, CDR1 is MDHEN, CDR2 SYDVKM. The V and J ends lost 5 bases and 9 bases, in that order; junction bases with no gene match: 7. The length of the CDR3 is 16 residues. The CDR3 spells CASSPPGLAGGVEQFF. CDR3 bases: TGTGCCAGCAGTCCCCCGGGACTAGCGGGGGGGGTTGAGCAGTTCTTC. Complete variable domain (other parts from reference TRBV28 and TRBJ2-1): DVKVTQSSRYLVKRTGEKVFLECVQDMDHENMFWYRQDPGLGLRLIYFSYDVKMKEKGDIPEGYSVSREKKERFSLILESASTNQTSMYLCASSPPGLAGGVEQFFGPGTRLTVL.

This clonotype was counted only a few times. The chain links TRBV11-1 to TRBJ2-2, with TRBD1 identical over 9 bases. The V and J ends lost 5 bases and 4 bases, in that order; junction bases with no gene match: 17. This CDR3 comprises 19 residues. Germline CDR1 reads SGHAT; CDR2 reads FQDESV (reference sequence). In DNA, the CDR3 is TGTGCCAGCAGCGTCTGGACAGGGGATTACCCACGGGGCACCGGGGAGCTGTTTTTT. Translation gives CASSVWTGDYPRGTGELFF.

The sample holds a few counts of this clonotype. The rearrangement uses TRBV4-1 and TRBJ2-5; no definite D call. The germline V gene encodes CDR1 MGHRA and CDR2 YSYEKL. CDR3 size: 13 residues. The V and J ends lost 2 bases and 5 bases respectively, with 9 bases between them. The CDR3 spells CASSQNLIETQYF. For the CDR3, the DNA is TGCGCCAGCAGCCAAAACCTCATTGAGACCCAGTACTTC.

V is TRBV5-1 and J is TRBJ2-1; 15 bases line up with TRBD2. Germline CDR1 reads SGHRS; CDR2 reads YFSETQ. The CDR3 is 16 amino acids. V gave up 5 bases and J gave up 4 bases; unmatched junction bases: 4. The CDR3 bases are TGCGCCAGCAGATCCGGGACTAGCGGGAGGTACAATGAGCAGTTCTTC. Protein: CASRSGTSGRYNEQFF.

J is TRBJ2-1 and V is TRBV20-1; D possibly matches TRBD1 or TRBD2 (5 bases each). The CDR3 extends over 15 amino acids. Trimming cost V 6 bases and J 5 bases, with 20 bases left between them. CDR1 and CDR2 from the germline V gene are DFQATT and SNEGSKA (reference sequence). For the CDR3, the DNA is TGCAGTGCATCCAGTTGGGACCAACCAAACAATGAGCAGTTCTTC. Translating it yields CSASSWDQPNNEQFF.

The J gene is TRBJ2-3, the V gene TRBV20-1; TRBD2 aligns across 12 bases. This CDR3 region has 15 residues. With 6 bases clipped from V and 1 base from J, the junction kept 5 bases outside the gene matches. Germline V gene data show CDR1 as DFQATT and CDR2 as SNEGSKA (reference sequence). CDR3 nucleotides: TGCAGTGCAACCCGGACTAGCGGGGGCACAGATACGCAGTATTTT. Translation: CSATRTSGGTDTQYF.

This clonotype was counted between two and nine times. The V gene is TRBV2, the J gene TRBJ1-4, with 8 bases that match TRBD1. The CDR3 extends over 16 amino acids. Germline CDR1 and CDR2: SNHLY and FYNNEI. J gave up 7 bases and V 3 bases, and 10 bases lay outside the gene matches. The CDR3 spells CASSDPGQVDSEKLFF. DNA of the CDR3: TGTGCCAGCAGTGATCCGGGACAGGTTGACAGTGAAAAACTGTTTTTT.

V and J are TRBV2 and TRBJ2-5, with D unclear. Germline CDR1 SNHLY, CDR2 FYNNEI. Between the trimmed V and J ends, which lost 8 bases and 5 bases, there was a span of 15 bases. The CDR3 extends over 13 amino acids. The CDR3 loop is CASSASRRETQYF. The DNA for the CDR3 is TGTGCCAGCTCGGCTTCACGAAGGGAGACCCAGTACTTC.

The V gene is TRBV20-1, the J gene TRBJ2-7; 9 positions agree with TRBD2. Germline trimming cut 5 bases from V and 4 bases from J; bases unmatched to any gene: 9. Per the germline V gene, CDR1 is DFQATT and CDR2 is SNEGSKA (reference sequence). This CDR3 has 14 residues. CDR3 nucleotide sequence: TGCAGTGCTTCCTCCCAGCGGGAGGATTACGAGCAGTACTTC. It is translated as CSASSQREDYEQYF.

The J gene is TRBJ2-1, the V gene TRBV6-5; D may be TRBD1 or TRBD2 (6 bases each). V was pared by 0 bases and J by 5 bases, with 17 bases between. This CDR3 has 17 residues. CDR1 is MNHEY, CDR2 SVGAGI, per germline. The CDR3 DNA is TGTGCCAGCAGTTACTCGAATCAGGGTGGGGGGCACAATGAGCAGTTCTTC. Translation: CASSYSNQGGGHNEQFF.

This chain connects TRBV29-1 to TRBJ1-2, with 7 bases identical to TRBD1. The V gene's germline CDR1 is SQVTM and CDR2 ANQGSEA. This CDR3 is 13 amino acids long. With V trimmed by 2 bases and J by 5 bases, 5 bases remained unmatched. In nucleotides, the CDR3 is TGCAGCGTTGAACCACAGACAGGGTATGGCTACACCTTC. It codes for CSVEPQTGYGYTF.

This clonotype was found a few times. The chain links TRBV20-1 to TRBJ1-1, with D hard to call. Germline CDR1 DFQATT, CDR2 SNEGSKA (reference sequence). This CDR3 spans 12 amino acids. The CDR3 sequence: CRVETENTEAFF. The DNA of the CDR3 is TGCAGAGTTGAGACGGAAAACACTGAAGCTTTCTTT.

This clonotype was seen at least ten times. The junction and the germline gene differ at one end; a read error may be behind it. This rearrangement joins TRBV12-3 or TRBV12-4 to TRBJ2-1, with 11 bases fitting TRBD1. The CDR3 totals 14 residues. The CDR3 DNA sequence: TGCGCCAGCAGCCGGGACAGGGGGGGCAATGAGCAGTTCTTC. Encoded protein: CASSRDRGGNEQFF.

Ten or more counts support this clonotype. Here the CDR3 reads CSVEDRWNTGELFF. The CDR3 DNA reads as TGCAGCGTTGAAGACAGGTGGAACACCGGGGAGCTGTTTTTT. The V gene is TRBV29-1, the J gene TRBJ2-2, with D unresolved. The germline gives CDR1 SQVTM, CDR2 ANQGSEA. The CDR3 is 14 residues long. Between the trimmed V and J ends, which lost 0 bases and 1 base, there was a span of 6 bases.

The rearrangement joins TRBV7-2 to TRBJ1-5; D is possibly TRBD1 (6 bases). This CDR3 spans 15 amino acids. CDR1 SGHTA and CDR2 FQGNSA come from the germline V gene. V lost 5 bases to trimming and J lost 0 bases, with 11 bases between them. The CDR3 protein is CASSREQGSNQPQHF. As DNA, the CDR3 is TGTGCCAGCAGCAGGGAACAGGGTAGCAATCAGCCCCAGCATTTT. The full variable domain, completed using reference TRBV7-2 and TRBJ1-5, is GAGVSQSPSNKVTEKGKDVELRCDPISGHTALYWYRQSLGQGLEFLIYFQGNSAPDKSGLPSDRFSAERTGGSVSTLTIQRTQQEDSAVYLCASSREQGSNQPQHFGDGTRLSIL.

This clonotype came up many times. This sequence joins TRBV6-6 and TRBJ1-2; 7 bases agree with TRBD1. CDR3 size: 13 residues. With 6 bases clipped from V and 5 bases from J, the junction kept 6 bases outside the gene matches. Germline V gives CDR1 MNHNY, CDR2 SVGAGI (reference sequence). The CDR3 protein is CASREQGGYGYTF. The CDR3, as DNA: TGTGCCAGCAGGGAGCAGGGGGGGTATGGCTACACCTTC.

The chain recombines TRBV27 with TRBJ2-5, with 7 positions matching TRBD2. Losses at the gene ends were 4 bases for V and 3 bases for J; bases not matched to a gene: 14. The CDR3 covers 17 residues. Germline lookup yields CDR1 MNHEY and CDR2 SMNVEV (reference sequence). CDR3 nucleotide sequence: TGTGCCAGCAGTTCTCGCCCTGCGGGAGAGGAGAAAGAGACCCAGTACTTC. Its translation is CASSSRPAGEEKETQYF.

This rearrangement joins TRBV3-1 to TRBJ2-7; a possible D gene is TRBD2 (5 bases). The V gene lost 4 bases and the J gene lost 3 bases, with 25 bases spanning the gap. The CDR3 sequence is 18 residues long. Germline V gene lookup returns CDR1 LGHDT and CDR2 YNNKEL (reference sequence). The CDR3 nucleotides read TGTGCCAGCAGCCCTCAAACCGGACTCCGGACGGAAAACTACGAGCAGTACTTC. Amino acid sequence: CASSPQTGLRTENYEQYF.